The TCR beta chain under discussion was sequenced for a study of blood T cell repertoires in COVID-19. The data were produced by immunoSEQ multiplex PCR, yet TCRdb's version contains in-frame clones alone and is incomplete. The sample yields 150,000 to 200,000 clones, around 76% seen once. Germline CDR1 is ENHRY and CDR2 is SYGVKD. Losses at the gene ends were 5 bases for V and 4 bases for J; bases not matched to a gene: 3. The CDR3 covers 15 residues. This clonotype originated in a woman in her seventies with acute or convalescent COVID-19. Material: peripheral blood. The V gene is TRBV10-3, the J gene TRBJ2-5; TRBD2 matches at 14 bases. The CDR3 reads CAISFGLAGGETQYF. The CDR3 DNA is TGTGCCATCAGTTTTGGACTAGCGGGGGGAGAGACCCAGTACTTC.